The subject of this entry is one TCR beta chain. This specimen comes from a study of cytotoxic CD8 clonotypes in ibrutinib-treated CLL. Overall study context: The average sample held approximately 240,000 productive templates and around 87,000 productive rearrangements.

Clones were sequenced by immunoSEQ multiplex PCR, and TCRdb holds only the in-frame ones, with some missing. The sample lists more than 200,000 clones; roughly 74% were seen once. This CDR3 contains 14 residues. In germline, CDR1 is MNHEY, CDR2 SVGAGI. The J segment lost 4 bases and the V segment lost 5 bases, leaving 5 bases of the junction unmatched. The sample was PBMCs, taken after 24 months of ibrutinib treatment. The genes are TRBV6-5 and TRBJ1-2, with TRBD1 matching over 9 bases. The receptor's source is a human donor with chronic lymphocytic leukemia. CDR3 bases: TGTGCCAGCAGTCGTCGGACAGGGGCCTATGGCTACACCTTC. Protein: CASSRRTGAYGYTF.